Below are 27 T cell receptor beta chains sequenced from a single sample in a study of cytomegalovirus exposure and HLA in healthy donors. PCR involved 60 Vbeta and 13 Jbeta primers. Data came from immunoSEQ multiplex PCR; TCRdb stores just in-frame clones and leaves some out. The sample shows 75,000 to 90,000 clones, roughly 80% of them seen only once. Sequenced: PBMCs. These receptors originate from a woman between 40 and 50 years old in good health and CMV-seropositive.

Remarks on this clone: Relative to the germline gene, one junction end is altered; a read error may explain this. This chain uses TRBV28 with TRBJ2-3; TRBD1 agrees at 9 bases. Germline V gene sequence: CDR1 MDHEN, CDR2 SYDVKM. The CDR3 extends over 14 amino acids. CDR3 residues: CASSLDRGGDTQYF. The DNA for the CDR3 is TGTGCTAGCAGTCTCGACAGGGGGGGAGATACGCAGTATTTT.

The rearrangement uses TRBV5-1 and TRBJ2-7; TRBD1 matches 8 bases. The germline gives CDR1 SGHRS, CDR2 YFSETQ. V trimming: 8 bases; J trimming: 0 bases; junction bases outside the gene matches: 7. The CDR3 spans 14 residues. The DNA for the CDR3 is TGCGCCAGTCGAAAGGACAGGGCCTCCTACGAGCAGTACTTC. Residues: CASRKDRASYEQYF.

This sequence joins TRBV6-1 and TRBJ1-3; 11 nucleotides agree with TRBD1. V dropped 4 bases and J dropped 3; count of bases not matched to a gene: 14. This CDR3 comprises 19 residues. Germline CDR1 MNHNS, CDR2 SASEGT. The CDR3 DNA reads TGTGCCAGCAGTGGGGCCCATGGACAGGGGGCGCGTTATGGAAACACCATATATTTT. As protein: CASSGAHGQGARYGNTIYF.

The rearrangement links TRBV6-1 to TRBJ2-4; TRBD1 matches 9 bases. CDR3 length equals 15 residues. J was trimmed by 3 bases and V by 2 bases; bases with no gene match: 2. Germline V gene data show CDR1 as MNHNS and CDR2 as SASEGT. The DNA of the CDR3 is TGTGCCAGCAGTGAAAAGGGACAGGGCAAAAACATTCAGTACTTC. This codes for CASSEKGQGKNIQYF.

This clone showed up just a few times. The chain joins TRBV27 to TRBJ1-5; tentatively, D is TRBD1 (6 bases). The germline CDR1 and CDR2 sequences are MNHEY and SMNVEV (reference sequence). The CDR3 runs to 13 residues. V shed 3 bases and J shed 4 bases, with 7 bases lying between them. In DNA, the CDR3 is TGTGCCAGCAGTTTGGACAGAAATCAGCCCCAGCATTTT. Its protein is CASSLDRNQPQHF.

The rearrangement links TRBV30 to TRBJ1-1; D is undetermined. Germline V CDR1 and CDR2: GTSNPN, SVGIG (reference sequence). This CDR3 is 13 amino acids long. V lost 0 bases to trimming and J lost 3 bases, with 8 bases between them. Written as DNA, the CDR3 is TGTGCCTGGAGTGTACGGAGGGACACTGAAGCTTTCTTT. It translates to CAWSVRRDTEAFF.

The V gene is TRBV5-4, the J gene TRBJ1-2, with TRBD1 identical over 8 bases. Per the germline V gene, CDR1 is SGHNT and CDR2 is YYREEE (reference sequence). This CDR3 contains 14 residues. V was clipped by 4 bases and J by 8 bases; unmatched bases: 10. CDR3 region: CASSPGLDRAGYTF. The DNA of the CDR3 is TGTGCCAGCAGCCCTGGGCTGGACAGGGCAGGCTACACCTTC.

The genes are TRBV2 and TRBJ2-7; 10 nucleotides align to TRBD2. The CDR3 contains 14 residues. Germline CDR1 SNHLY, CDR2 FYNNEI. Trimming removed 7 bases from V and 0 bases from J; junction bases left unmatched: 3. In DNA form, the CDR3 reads TGTGCCAGCACCCGGACTAGCGGCTCCTACGAGCAGTACTTC. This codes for CASTRTSGSYEQYF.

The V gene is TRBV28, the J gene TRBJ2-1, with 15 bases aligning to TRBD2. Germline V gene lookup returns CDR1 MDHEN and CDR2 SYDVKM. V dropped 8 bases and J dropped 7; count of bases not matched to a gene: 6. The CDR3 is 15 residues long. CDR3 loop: CASAIGTSGRNEQFF. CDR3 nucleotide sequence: TGTGCCAGCGCCATTGGGACTAGCGGGAGGAATGAGCAGTTCTTC.

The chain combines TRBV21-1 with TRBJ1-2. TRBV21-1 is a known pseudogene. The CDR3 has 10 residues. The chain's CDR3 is CATGLYGYTF. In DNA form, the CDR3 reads TGTGCAACGGGACTCTATGGCTACACCTTC.

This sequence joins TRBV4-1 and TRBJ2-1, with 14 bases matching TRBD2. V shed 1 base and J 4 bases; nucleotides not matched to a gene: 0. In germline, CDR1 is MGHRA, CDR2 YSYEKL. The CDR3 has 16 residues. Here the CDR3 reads CASSQGLAGGYNEQFF. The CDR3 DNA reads TGCGCCAGCAGCCAAGGACTAGCGGGGGGGTACAATGAGCAGTTCTTC.

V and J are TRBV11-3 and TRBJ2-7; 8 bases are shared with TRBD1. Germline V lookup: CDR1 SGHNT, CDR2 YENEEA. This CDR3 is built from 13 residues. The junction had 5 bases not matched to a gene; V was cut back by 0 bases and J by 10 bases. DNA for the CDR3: TGTGCCAGCAGCTTAGATAATGCAGGGGGCCAGTACTTC. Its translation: CASSLDNAGGQYF. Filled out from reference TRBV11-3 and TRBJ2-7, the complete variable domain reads EAGVVQSPRYKIIEKKQPVAFWCNPISGHNTLYWYLQNLGQGPELLIRYENEEAVDDSQLPKDRFSAERLKGVDSTLKIQPAELGDSAVYLCASSLDNAGGQYFGPGTRLTVT.

CDR3 DNA: TGTGCCAGCAGGGCCGGGACAGGGGGCCAAGGCTACACCTTC. Encoded protein: CASRAGTGGQGYTF. This chain joins TRBV5-6 and TRBJ1-2; 12 positions match TRBD1. Germline CDR1 is SGHDT and CDR2 is YYEEEE. V was clipped by 5 bases and J by 8 bases; unmatched bases: 7. This CDR3 region has 14 residues.

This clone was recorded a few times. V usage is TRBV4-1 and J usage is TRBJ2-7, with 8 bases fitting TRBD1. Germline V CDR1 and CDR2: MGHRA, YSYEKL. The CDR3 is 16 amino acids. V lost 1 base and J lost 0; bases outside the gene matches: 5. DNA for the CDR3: TGCGCCAGCAGCCAAGGGACAGGGTCCTCCTCCTACGAGCAGTACTTC. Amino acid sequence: CASSQGTGSSSYEQYF.

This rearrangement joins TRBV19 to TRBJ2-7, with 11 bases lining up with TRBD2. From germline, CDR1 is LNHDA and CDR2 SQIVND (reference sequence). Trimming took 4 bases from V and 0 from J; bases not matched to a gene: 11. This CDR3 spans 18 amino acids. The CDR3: CASSTASGGLAYSYEQYF. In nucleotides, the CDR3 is TGTGCCAGTAGTACCGCTAGCGGGGGGCTAGCTTACTCCTACGAGCAGTACTTC.

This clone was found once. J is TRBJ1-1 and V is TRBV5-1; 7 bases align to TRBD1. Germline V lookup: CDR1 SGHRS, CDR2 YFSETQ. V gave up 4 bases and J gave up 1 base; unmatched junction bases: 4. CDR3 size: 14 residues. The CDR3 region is CASSPTGANTEAFF. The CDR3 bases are TGCGCCAGCAGCCCTACAGGGGCGAACACTGAAGCTTTCTTT.

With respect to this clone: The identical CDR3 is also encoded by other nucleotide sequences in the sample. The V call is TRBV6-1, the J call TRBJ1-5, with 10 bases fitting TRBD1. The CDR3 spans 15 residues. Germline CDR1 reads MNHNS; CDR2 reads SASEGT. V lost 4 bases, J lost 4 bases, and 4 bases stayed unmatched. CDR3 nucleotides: TGTGCCAGCAGTGGGGGACAGGGGTTGAATCAGCCCCAGCATTTT. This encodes CASSGGQGLNQPQHF.

The CDR3, as DNA: TGTGCCTGGACAGGGGGCACTGGAAACACCATATATTTT. Amino acids: CAWTGGTGNTIYF. The J gene is TRBJ1-3, the V gene TRBV30, with 8 bases lining up with TRBD1. J gave up 2 bases and V 4 bases, and 1 base lay outside the gene matches. CDR1 and CDR2 from the germline V gene are GTSNPN and SVGIG (reference sequence). The CDR3 sequence is 13 residues long.

The CDR3 region has the DNA TGTGCCAGCAGCCCCGACACCTTTGGGGAGCAGTACTTC. This sequence encodes CASSPDTFGEQYF. The chain employs TRBV5-4 and TRBJ2-7; no firm D call. CDR1 SGHNT and CDR2 YYREEE come from the germline V gene (reference sequence). There are 13 residues in the CDR3. V lost 4 bases to trimming and J lost 7 bases, with 15 bases between them.

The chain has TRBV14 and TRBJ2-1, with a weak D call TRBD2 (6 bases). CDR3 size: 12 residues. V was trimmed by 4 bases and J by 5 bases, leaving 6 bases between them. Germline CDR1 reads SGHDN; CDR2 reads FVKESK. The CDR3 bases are TGTGCCAGCAGCCCGGGGGACAATGAGCAGTTCTTC. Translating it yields CASSPGDNEQFF. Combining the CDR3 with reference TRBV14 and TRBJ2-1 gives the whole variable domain EAGVTQFPSHSVIEKGQTVTLRCDPISGHDNLYWYRRVMGKEIKFLLHFVKESKQDESGMPNNRFLAERTGGTYSTLKVQPAELEDSGVYFCASSPGDNEQFFGPGTRLTVL.

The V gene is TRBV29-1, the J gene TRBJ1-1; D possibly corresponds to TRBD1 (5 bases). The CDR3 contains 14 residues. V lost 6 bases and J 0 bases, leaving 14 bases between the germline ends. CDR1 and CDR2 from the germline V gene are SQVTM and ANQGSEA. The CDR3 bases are TGCAGCGTCGCGGGACTTTTCATGAACACTGAAGCTTTCTTT. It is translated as CSVAGLFMNTEAFF.

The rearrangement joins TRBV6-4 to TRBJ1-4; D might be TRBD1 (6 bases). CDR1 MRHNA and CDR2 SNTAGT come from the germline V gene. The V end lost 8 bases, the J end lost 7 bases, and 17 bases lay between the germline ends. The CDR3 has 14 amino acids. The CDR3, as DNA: TGTGCCAGCTCCATGGACAGCGGAAGTGAAAAACTGTTTTTT. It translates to CASSMDSGSEKLFF.

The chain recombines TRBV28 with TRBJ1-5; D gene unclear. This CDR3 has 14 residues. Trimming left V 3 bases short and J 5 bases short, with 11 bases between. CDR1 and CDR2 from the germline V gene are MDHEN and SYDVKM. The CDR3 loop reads CASSLRWRDQPQHF. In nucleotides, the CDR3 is TGTGCCAGCAGTTTGAGATGGAGAGATCAGCCCCAGCATTTT.

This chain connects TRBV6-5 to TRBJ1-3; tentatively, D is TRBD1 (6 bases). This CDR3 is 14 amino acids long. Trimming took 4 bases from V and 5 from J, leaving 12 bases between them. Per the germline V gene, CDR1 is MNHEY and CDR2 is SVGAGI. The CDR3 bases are TGTGCCAGCAGTTCAACAGGGACCAGAAACACCATATATTTT. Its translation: CASSSTGTRNTIYF.

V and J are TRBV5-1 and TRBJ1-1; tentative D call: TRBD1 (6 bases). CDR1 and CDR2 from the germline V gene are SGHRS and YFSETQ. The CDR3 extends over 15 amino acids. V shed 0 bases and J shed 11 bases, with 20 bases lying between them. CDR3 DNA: TGCGCCAGCAGCTTGGCAGGAACAGGGCAGGGGCGCGCTTTCTTT. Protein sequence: CASSLAGTGQGRAFF. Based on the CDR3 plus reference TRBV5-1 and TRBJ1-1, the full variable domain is KAGVTQTPRYLIKTRGQQVTLSCSPISGHRSVSWYQQTPGQGLQFLFEYFSETQRNKGNFPGRFSGRQFSNSRSEMNVSTLELGDSALYLCASSLAGTGQGRAFFGQGTRLTVV.

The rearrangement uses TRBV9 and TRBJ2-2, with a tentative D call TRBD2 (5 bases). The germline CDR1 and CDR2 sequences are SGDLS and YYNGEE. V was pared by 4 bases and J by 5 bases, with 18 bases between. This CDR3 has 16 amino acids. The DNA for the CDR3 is TGTGCCAGCAGCTTTTCCGGGGTTGTCAGGACCGGGGAGCTGTTTTTT. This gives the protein CASSFSGVVRTGELFF. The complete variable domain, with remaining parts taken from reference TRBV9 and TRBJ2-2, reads DSGVTQTPKHLITATGQRVTLRCSPRSGDLSVYWYQQSLDQGLQFLIQYYNGEERAKGNILERFSAQQFPDLHSELNLSSLELGDSALYFCASSFSGVVRTGELFFGEGSRLTVL.

CDR3 coding DNA: TGTGCCAGCAGCCGCCCGGGACAGGGGATGTTGAACACTGAAGCTTTCTTT. It yields the protein CASSRPGQGMLNTEAFF. V gene TRBV28 combines with J gene TRBJ1-1; 10 nucleotides match TRBD1. J gave up 0 bases and V 6 bases, and 10 bases lay outside the gene matches. Looked up from germline, CDR1 is MDHEN and CDR2 is SYDVKM. The CDR3 has 17 residues.